The present TCR beta chain was sequenced within a study of breast tumors, draining lymph nodes, adjacent tissues (dated by TCRdb to 2016 to 2017). Regarding the study in general: Breast cancer patients provided tumor, adjacent nontumor tissue and axillary lymph nodes, and the study compared the TCR beta repertoires across these three sources. In human breast cancer, the study set out to evaluate how tumor, surrounding tissue and draining lymph node repertoires relate to one another and whether T cells may move between these sites.

Per the germline V gene (reference sequence), SEHNR is the CDR1 and FQNEAQ is the CDR2. Including the terminal cysteine and phenylalanine, the CDR3 comprises 13 residues. Only the CDR3 DNA is retained, 39 bases long and in frame from the first base. The axillary draining lymph nodes of breast cancer patients were the source of the lymph node samples. Remarks on this clonotype: Its antigen has not been determined. A much bigger clone sits one base away, suggesting this may be a read error.

The listed sequencing device is Illumina HiSeq 2000. TCR beta chain libraries were generated through multiplex PCR amplification. The amplified TCR beta chain products were analyzed by high-throughput sequencing. TCRdb reprocessing: public reads trimmed at Q25 with fastp, clones called with MiXCR, in-frame beta chains kept. Under each unique CDR3 protein, matching rows form one entry showing the most common genes and DNA. Present in this sample are approximately 100,000 distinct CDR3 sequences, 21% of which were seen just once. The biggest ten clones account for 1% to 1.5% of the sample. Study-wide findings and limitations: The data were considered consistent with most tumor T cells being derived from the lymph node and subsequently expanding within tumor tissue. Tumor T-cell repertoires showed less diversity than lymph node repertoires and more diversity than nontumor tissue repertoires, and tumor T-cell repertoires showed preferential V and J gene usage. The conclusion that tumor T cells originate in lymph nodes was framed as consistent with a hypothesis rather than directly demonstrated. Tumor and nontumor tissue repertoires were significantly more similar in luminal-like than in basal-like breast cancer.

Source material: axillary lymph node tissue. The TCR was taken from a female donor with breast cancer. Some clones in this sample may be carry-over from other donors' samples. The chain employs TRBV7-9 and TRBJ2-5; TRBD1 might be the D gene, on 6 matching bases. The DNA is TGTGCCAGCGCCCAAGGGGGACAAGGGACCCAGTACTTC. The resulting protein is CASAQGGQGTQYF.